Following are 4 T cell receptor beta chains from one sample sequenced in a study of blood T cell repertoires in COVID-19. Method: immunoSEQ multiplex PCR; TCRdb's copy keeps in-frame clones and lacks some. Of about 65,000 clones in the sample, over 85% were seen once. Input material: peripheral blood. Receptor source: a man aged 55-75 years with acute or convalescent COVID-19.

The chain combines TRBV11-2 with TRBJ1-2; D is perhaps TRBD1 (5 bases). Germline CDR1 SGHAT, CDR2 FQNNGV. The CDR3 consists of 14 residues. Trimming cost V 1 base and J 8 bases, with 14 bases left between them. CDR3 loop: CASSLGLGAFGYTF. In DNA, the CDR3 is TGTGCCAGCAGCTTAGGTCTTGGGGCGTTCGGCTACACCTTC. The whole variable domain, remainder taken from reference TRBV11-2 and TRBJ1-2, is EAGVAQSPRYKIIEKRQSVAFWCNPISGHATLYWYQQILGQGPKLLIQFQNNGVVDDSQLPKDRFSAERLKGVDSTLKIQPAKLEDSAVYLCASSLGLGAFGYTFGSGTRLTVV.

This clone was recorded only once. V is TRBV19 and J is TRBJ1-5, with D maybe TRBD1 (5 bases). Trimming took 2 bases from V and 1 from J, leaving 12 bases between them. The CDR3 covers 16 residues. Germline CDR1 reads LNHDA; CDR2 reads SQIVND (reference sequence). The CDR3: CASSIRGGLSNQPQHF. In DNA, the CDR3 is TGTGCCAGTAGTATAAGGGGAGGGCTAAGCAATCAGCCCCAGCATTTT.

The chain links TRBV19 to TRBJ1-1, with D possibly TRBD1 on 5 matching bases. V dropped 5 bases and J dropped 5 bases, with 15 bases sitting between them. This CDR3 has 14 residues. The germline CDR1 and CDR2 sequences are LNHDA and SQIVND (reference sequence). CDR3 amino acids: CASSVTVRSTEAFF. CDR3 coding DNA: TGTGCCAGTAGTGTGACAGTTCGGTCGACTGAAGCTTTCTTT.

This chain joins TRBV24-1 and TRBJ2-5; D may be TRBD1 (5 bases). V was trimmed by 6 bases and J by 4 bases, leaving 11 bases between them. The CDR3 is made up of 13 amino acids. The germline V gene encodes CDR1 KGHDR and CDR2 SFDVKD. CDR3 sequence (DNA): TGTGCCACCAGTCCAGGGAAGGGAGAGACCCAGTACTTC. As protein: CATSPGKGETQYF.